A selection of T cell receptor beta chains follows, all from one sample in a study of blood T cell repertoires in COVID-19. Generated by immunoSEQ multiplex PCR, the TCRdb table keeps only in-frame clones and is missing some. The sample holds tens of thousands of clones, about 91% seen once. Specimen: peripheral blood. Receptors originate from a woman aged 80 or over with active or convalescent COVID-19. The CDR3 runs from the conserved cysteine through the conserved F or W. Each record gives: CDR3 length, D gene, clone size, V gene, J gene, CDR3 protein, CDR3 DNA. A D gene is named only where the DNA matches it firmly. Not every row has a clone size; where given, it reads once, few, many or a size class.

len: 15; d_gene: TRBD2; abundance: -; v_gene: TRBV25-1; j_gene: TRBJ2-7; CDR3aa: CASSAPLAGVGEQYF; CDR3nt: TGTGCCAGCAGTGCCCCTCTAGCGGGAGTAGGCGAGCAGTACTTC
len: 16; d_gene: TRBD2; abundance: -; v_gene: TRBV5-6; j_gene: TRBJ2-5; CDR3aa: CASRPRDGGAQETQYF; CDR3nt: TGTGCCAGCAGACCTCGGGACGGGGGGGCTCAAGAGACCCAGTACTTC
len: 15; d_gene: TRBD1; abundance: -; v_gene: TRBV5-4; j_gene: TRBJ1-3; CDR3aa: CASSPRTGPVNTIYF; CDR3nt: TGTGCCAGCAGCCCCAGGACAGGCCCTGTTAACACCATATATTTT
len: 15; d_gene: -; abundance: -; v_gene: TRBV15; j_gene: TRBJ1-2; CDR3aa: CATSRDRTSFYGYTF; CDR3nt: TGTGCCACCAGCAGAGACAGGACTTCATTCTATGGCTACACCTTC
len: 14; d_gene: -; abundance: -; v_gene: TRBV5-4; j_gene: TRBJ1-3; CDR3aa: CATGGQQSGNTIYF; CDR3nt: TGTGCCACCGGTGGACAGCAGTCTGGAAACACCATATATTTT
len: 14; d_gene: -; abundance: -; v_gene: TRBV20-1; j_gene: TRBJ2-7; CDR3aa: CSASFPGLLGEQYF; CDR3nt: TGCAGTGCTAGTTTCCCGGGACTCCTTGGGGAGCAGTACTTC
len: 15; d_gene: -; abundance: -; v_gene: TRBV19; j_gene: TRBJ1-2; CDR3aa: CASSIGSRDGYGYTF; CDR3nt: TGTGCCAGTAGTATAGGTAGCAGGGATGGATATGGCTACACCTTC
len: 14; d_gene: TRBD1; abundance: -; v_gene: TRBV7-2; j_gene: TRBJ2-7; CDR3aa: CASSRDRVAYEQYF; CDR3nt: TGTGCCAGCAGCCGGGACAGGGTTGCCTACGAGCAGTACTTC
len: 15; d_gene: TRBD2; abundance: -; v_gene: TRBV18; j_gene: TRBJ2-7; CDR3aa: CASSPLAGAAYEQYF; CDR3nt: TGTGCCAGCTCACCCTTAGCGGGAGCTGCCTACGAGCAGTACTTC
len: 14; d_gene: -; abundance: -; v_gene: TRBV5-1; j_gene: TRBJ1-6; CDR3aa: CASSLRGSDSPLHF; CDR3nt: TGCGCCAGCAGCTTGAGAGGGTCTGATTCACCCCTCCACTTT
len: 13; d_gene: TRBD1; abundance: -; v_gene: TRBV5-1; j_gene: TRBJ2-5; CDR3aa: CASTRGQGETQYF; CDR3nt: TGCGCCAGCACCCGGGGACAGGGAGAGACCCAGTACTTC
len: 13; d_gene: TRBD1; abundance: -; v_gene: TRBV24-1; j_gene: TRBJ1-1; CDR3aa: CATSDTGGMEAFF; CDR3nt: TGTGCCACCAGTGACACAGGGGGAATGGAAGCTTTCTTT
len: 13; d_gene: TRBD1; abundance: few; v_gene: TRBV29-1; j_gene: TRBJ1-2; CDR3aa: CSASDRVYGGYTF; CDR3nt: TGCAGCGCCTCGGACAGGGTGTACGGGGGCTACACCTTC
len: 15; d_gene: -; abundance: -; v_gene: TRBV7-9; j_gene: TRBJ1-1; CDR3aa: CASSLRVENRAEAFF; CDR3nt: TGTGCCAGCAGCTTACGTGTAGAGAACAGGGCCGAAGCTTTCTTT
len: 14; d_gene: -; abundance: -; v_gene: TRBV11-3; j_gene: TRBJ1-1; CDR3aa: CASSYRWRNTEAFF; CDR3nt: TGTGCCAGCAGCTACCGCTGGAGGAACACTGAAGCTTTCTTT
len: 13; d_gene: -; abundance: -; v_gene: TRBV7-2; j_gene: TRBJ1-1; CDR3aa: CASSSIPETEAFF; CDR3nt: TGTGCCAGCAGCTCAATCCCCGAGACTGAAGCTTTCTTT
len: 15; d_gene: TRBD2; abundance: -; v_gene: TRBV6-2/TRBV6-3; j_gene: TRBJ2-5; CDR3aa: CASSRLAGDRETQYF; CDR3nt: TGTGCCAGCAGCCGACTAGCGGGAGACAGAGAGACCCAGTACTTC
len: 18; d_gene: TRBD1; abundance: -; v_gene: TRBV15; j_gene: TRBJ1-1; CDR3aa: CATSIKLTGEVKNTEAFF; CDR3nt: TGTGCCACCAGCATTAAGCTTACAGGGGAGGTGAAGAACACTGAAGCTTTCTTT
len: 15; d_gene: TRBD1; abundance: few; v_gene: TRBV27; j_gene: TRBJ2-2; CDR3aa: CASNAGTGIPGELFF; CDR3nt: TGTGCCAGCAATGCCGGGACAGGGATCCCCGGGGAGCTGTTTTTT
len: 14; d_gene: -; abundance: -; v_gene: TRBV3-1/TRBV3-2; j_gene: TRBJ1-2; CDR3aa: CASSQRNERYGYTF; CDR3nt: TGTGCCAGCAGCCAACGGAATGAGAGGTATGGCTACACCTTC
len: 13; d_gene: -; abundance: -; v_gene: TRBV18; j_gene: TRBJ1-2; CDR3aa: CASSGGQNYGYTF; CDR3nt: TGTGCCAGCTCAGGCGGGCAAAACTATGGCTACACCTTC
len: 14; d_gene: TRBD1; abundance: -; v_gene: TRBV7-2; j_gene: TRBJ2-7; CDR3aa: CASSFGQGTYEQYF; CDR3nt: TGTGCCAGCAGCTTCGGACAGGGCACCTACGAGCAGTACTTC
len: 16; d_gene: TRBD2; abundance: -; v_gene: TRBV20-1; j_gene: TRBJ2-2; CDR3aa: CSASNTLAGGTGELFF; CDR3nt: TGCAGTGCTAGTAACACACTAGCGGGGGGCACCGGGGAGCTGTTTTTT
len: 14; d_gene: TRBD2; abundance: -; v_gene: TRBV6-1; j_gene: TRBJ2-3; CDR3aa: CASRIAGNTDTQYF; CDR3nt: TGTGCCAGCAGGATAGCGGGTAACACAGATACGCAGTATTTT
len: 15; d_gene: TRBD1; abundance: once; v_gene: TRBV2; j_gene: TRBJ1-5; CDR3aa: CASSEGQGKWQPQHF; CDR3nt: TGTGCCAGCAGTGAAGGACAGGGGAAGTGGCAGCCCCAGCATTTT
len: 15; d_gene: TRBD2; abundance: -; v_gene: TRBV7-2; j_gene: TRBJ2-1; CDR3aa: CASSPGLAGGDEQFF; CDR3nt: TGTGCCAGCAGCCCGGGACTAGCGGGGGGCGATGAGCAGTTCTTC
len: 16; d_gene: TRBD1; abundance: -; v_gene: TRBV5-4; j_gene: TRBJ2-3; CDR3aa: CASSLRAGGWSDTQYF; CDR3nt: TGTGCCAGCAGCTTGAGGGCAGGGGGCTGGTCAGATACGCAGTATTTT
len: 15; d_gene: -; abundance: -; v_gene: TRBV10-3; j_gene: TRBJ2-7; CDR3aa: CAISEPMDGGREQYF; CDR3nt: TGTGCCATCAGTGAGCCTATGGACGGGGGACGGGAGCAGTACTTC
len: 15; d_gene: -; abundance: -; v_gene: TRBV5-1; j_gene: TRBJ2-7; CDR3aa: CASSSTGTFYYEQYF; CDR3nt: TGCGCCAGCAGCTCAACCGGGACATTCTACTACGAGCAGTACTTC
len: 11; d_gene: -; abundance: -; v_gene: TRBV12-3/TRBV12-4; j_gene: TRBJ1-5; CDR3aa: CASSWGTAQHF; CDR3nt: TGTGCCAGCAGTTGGGGGACTGCACAGCATTTT
len: 15; d_gene: -; abundance: -; v_gene: TRBV6-2/TRBV6-3; j_gene: TRBJ2-7; CDR3aa: CASSSPGGYYYEQYF; CDR3nt: TGTGCCAGCAGTTCCCCGGGGGGCTACTACTACGAGCAGTACTTC
len: 13; d_gene: TRBD1; abundance: -; v_gene: TRBV5-1; j_gene: TRBJ1-1; CDR3aa: CASSSWDSTEAFF; CDR3nt: TGCGCCAGCAGCTCCTGGGACAGCACTGAAGCTTTCTTT
len: 16; d_gene: -; abundance: -; v_gene: TRBV5-1; j_gene: TRBJ2-7; CDR3aa: CASSLEGGSDGYEQYF; CDR3nt: TGCGCCAGCAGCTTGGAGGGAGGCTCCGACGGCTACGAGCAGTACTTC
len: 18; d_gene: TRBD2; abundance: -; v_gene: TRBV19; j_gene: TRBJ2-4; CDR3aa: CASSPSPGGGDAKNIQYF; CDR3nt: TGTGCCAGTAGCCCTTCCCCGGGGGGGGGCGACGCCAAAAACATTCAGTACTTC
len: 16; d_gene: -; abundance: -; v_gene: TRBV4-1; j_gene: TRBJ2-6; CDR3aa: CASSLKQVTGANVLTF; CDR3nt: TGCGCCAGCAGCCTCAAGCAGGTAACTGGGGCCAACGTCCTGACTTTC
len: 15; d_gene: -; abundance: -; v_gene: TRBV19; j_gene: TRBJ1-2; CDR3aa: CASSITGQRNYGYTF; CDR3nt: TGTGCCAGTAGTATAACCGGACAGCGGAACTATGGCTACACCTTC
len: 16; d_gene: TRBD1; abundance: -; v_gene: TRBV3-1/TRBV3-2; j_gene: TRBJ2-6; CDR3aa: CASSQGQSSGANVLTF; CDR3nt: TGTGCCAGCAGCCAGGGACAGAGCTCTGGGGCCAACGTCCTGACTTTC
len: 14; d_gene: -; abundance: -; v_gene: TRBV11-2; j_gene: TRBJ2-2; CDR3aa: CASSLYSGAGELFF; CDR3nt: TGTGCCAGCAGCTTATATTCGGGGGCCGGGGAGCTGTTTTTT
len: 15; d_gene: TRBD1; abundance: -; v_gene: TRBV6-2/TRBV6-3; j_gene: TRBJ2-7; CDR3aa: CASSYGGTVVYEQYF; CDR3nt: TGTGCCAGCAGTTATGGTGGGACAGTTGTCTACGAGCAGTACTTC
len: 15; d_gene: -; abundance: -; v_gene: TRBV18; j_gene: TRBJ2-7; CDR3aa: CASSPLGRGAYEQYF; CDR3nt: TGTGCCAGCTCCCCTCTCGGTAGGGGCGCCTACGAGCAGTACTTC
len: 16; d_gene: -; abundance: -; v_gene: TRBV9; j_gene: TRBJ2-3; CDR3aa: CASSVPGESSTDTQYF; CDR3nt: TGTGCCAGCAGCGTACCAGGGGAATCTAGCACAGATACGCAGTATTTT
len: 13; d_gene: TRBD1; abundance: -; v_gene: TRBV9; j_gene: TRBJ1-2; CDR3aa: CASSRTGAEGYTF; CDR3nt: TGTGCCAGCAGCCGGACAGGGGCGGAGGGCTACACCTTC
len: 13; d_gene: -; abundance: -; v_gene: TRBV21-1; j_gene: TRBJ1-3; CDR3aa: CASSPNAGNTIYF; CDR3nt: TGTGCCAGCAGCCCAAATGCCGGTAACACCATATATTTT
len: 14; d_gene: -; abundance: -; v_gene: TRBV6-6; j_gene: TRBJ1-2; CDR3aa: CASSYSIAGGGYTF; CDR3nt: TGTGCCAGCAGTTACTCGATTGCGGGAGGAGGCTACACCTTC
len: 13; d_gene: -; abundance: -; v_gene: TRBV3-1/TRBV3-2; j_gene: TRBJ2-2; CDR3aa: CASSHQNTGELFF; CDR3nt: TGTGCCAGCAGCCACCAGAACACCGGGGAGCTGTTTTTT
len: 16; d_gene: -; abundance: -; v_gene: TRBV11-3; j_gene: TRBJ2-1; CDR3aa: CASSLEGSGTYNEQFF; CDR3nt: TGTGCCAGCAGCTTAGAGGGTAGCGGTACCTACAATGAGCAGTTCTTC